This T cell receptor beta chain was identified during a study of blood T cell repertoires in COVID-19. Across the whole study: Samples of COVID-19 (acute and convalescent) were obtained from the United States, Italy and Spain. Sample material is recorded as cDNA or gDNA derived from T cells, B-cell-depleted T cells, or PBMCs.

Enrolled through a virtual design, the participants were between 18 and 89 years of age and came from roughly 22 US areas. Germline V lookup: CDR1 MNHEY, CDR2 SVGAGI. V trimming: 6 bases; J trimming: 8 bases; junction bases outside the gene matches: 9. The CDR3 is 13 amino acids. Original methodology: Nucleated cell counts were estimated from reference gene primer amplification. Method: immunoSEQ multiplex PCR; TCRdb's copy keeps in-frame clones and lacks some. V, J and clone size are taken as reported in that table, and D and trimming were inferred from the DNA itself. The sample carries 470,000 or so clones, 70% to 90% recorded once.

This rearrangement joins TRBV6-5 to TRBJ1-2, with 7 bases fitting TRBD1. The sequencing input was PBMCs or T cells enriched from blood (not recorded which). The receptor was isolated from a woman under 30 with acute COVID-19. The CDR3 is CASRPTGFGGYTF. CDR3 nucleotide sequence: TGTGCCAGCAGACCGACAGGGTTCGGAGGCTACACCTTC.